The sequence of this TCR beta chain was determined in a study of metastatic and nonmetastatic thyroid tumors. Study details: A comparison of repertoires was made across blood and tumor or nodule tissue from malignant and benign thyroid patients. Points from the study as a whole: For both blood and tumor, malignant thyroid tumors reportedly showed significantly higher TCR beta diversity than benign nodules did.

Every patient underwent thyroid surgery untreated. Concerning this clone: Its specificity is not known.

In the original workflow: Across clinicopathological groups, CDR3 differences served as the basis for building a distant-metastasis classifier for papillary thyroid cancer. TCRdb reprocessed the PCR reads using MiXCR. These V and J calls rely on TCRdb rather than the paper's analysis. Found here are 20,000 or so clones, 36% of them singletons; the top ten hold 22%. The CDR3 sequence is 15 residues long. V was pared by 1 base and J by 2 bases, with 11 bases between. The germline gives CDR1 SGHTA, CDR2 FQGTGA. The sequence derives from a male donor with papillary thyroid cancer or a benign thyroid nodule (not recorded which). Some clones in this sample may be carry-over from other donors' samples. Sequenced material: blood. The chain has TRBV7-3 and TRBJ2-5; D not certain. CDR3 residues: CASSLRQEPQETQYF. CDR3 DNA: TGTGCCAGCAGCTTAAGGCAGGAGCCTCAAGAGACCCAGTACTTC.